This T cell receptor (beta chain) originates from a study of shared clonotypes between healthy human individuals. Findings and limits, study-wide: The small donor group covered limited genetic and exposure diversity.

V shed 6 bases and J shed 1 base, with 16 bases lying between them. In germline, CDR1 is SGHVS, CDR2 FQNEAQ. This CDR3 has 15 residues. A word on this clone: Its antigen is currently unknown.

Libraries were prepared by immunoSEQ multiplex PCR; TCRdb keeps only in-frame clonotypes and omits some of them. Found here are roughly 2,300,000 clones, less than 95% of them singletons; the top ten hold 0.37%. The receptor was isolated from a young man in good health. Some clones in this sample may be carry-over from other donors' samples. Sequenced sample: naive CD4+ T cells from PBMCs. As for subset: CD45RA+ positively selected. The gene calls are TRBV7-8 and TRBJ2-7; D is possibly TRBD2 (5 bases). The CDR3 DNA reads TGTGCCAGCAGAGACACCGGGATGGGGTCCTACGAGCAGTACTTC. Amino acids: CASRDTGMGSYEQYF.